This is a list of T cell receptor beta chains from one sample in a study of T cell repertoires in cytomegalovirus infection. TCRdb used MiXCR to reprocess the reads, holding one entry per CDR3 protein. Among about 530,000 distinct CDR3 sequences, about a quarter were seen once, and the ten largest hold 13%. Sequencing was performed on PBMCs. The receptors originated from a human donor in good health (CMV status not recorded). Some clones in this sample may be carry-over from other donors' samples. The CDR3 runs from the conserved cysteine through the conserved F or W. Each record gives: clone size, D gene, V gene, J gene, CDR3 protein, CDR3 DNA. D genes are given only for firm matches. Size values are once, few and many counts, or a class for expanded clones, and some rows have none.

.	.	TRBV6-6	TRBJ2-5	CASTNTGRETQYF	TGTGCCAGCACCAACACGGGGCGGGAGACCCAGTACTTC
few	.	TRBV20-1	TRBJ2-7	CSARGQAGSYEQYF	TGCAGTGCTAGAGGACAGGCGGGATCCTACGAGCAGTACTTC
few	.	TRBV7-2	TRBJ1-1	CASSIPLSGAREAFF	TGTGCCAGCAGCATACCCCTCTCGGGTGCCAGGGAAGCTTTCTTT
few	TRBD2	TRBV6-5	TRBJ2-5	CASSALAVETQYF	TGTGCCAGCAGTGCCCTAGCGGTTGAGACCCAGTACTTC
few	TRBD1	TRBV28	TRBJ2-5	CASSPGTGVAETQYF	TGTGCCAGCAGTCCCGGGACAGGGGTCGCCGAGACCCAGTACTTC
many	.	TRBV7-6	TRBJ2-3	CASSLAGERTDTQYF	TGTGCCAGCAGCTTAGCGGGAGAACGAACAGATACGCAGTATTTT
.	TRBD2	TRBV27	TRBJ2-1	CASSSPSGSVNEQFF	TGTGCCAGCAGTTCTCCTAGCGGGAGTGTTAATGAGCAGTTCTTC
.	.	TRBV29-1	TRBJ2-3	CSVDESTDTQYF	TGCAGCGTTGACGAGAGCACAGATACGCAGTATTTT
few	TRBD2	TRBV7-2	TRBJ2-3	CASSLDRGGADTQYF	TGTGCCAGCAGCTTAGATCGGGGAGGGGCAGATACGCAGTATTTT
.	TRBD2	TRBV15	TRBJ2-1	CATSRDRASGGPYNEQFF	TGTGCCACCAGCAGAGATAGGGCTAGCGGGGGTCCCTACAATGAGCAGTTCTTC
few	.	TRBV12-3/TRBV12-4	TRBJ1-2	CASSSGTKYGYTF	TGTGCCAGCAGTTCCGGGACAAAGTATGGCTACACCTTC
few	.	TRBV5-6	TRBJ2-5	CASSSLRDRGQETQYF	TGTGCCAGCAGTTCTCTCCGGGACCGGGGCCAAGAGACCCAGTACTTC
few	TRBD2	TRBV6-2/TRBV6-3	TRBJ2-2	CATRLAGGTGELFF	TGTGCCACCAGACTAGCGGGAGGGACCGGGGAGCTGTTTTTT
.	TRBD2	TRBV7-2	TRBJ2-7	CASSFEDLAGRPREQYF	TGTGCCAGCAGCTTTGAGGACCTAGCGGGAAGGCCCCGCGAGCAGTACTTC
.	.	TRBV5-5	TRBJ1-3	CASSLERGPGNTIYF	TGTGCCAGCAGCTTGGAGCGGGGGCCCGGAAACACCATATATTTT
once	TRBD1	TRBV29-1	TRBJ2-3	CSVGQGAPTDTQYF	TGCAGCGTCGGACAGGGGGCACCTACAGATACGCAGTATTTT
.	TRBD1	TRBV4-3	TRBJ2-5	CASSQDTGQGAWETQYF	TGCGCCAGCAGCCAAGATACGGGACAGGGGGCATGGGAGACCCAGTACTTC
few	TRBD2	TRBV7-2	TRBJ2-7	CASSSLAGGPRYEQYF	TGTGCCAGCAGCTCCTTAGCGGGAGGGCCGAGGTACGAGCAGTACTTC
few	TRBD1	TRBV25-1	TRBJ2-7	CASSDPRTGNHEQYF	TGTGCCAGCAGTGATCCCCGGACAGGGAACCACGAGCAGTACTTC
once	.	TRBV12-3/TRBV12-4	TRBJ1-1	CASSPVSQLNTEAFF	TGTGCCAGCAGTCCAGTCTCCCAATTGAACACTGAAGCTTTCTTT
.	TRBD2	TRBV27	TRBJ2-5	CASSHRTGLADQETQYF	TGTGCCAGCAGTCACCGGACCGGACTAGCGGATCAAGAGACCCAGTACTTC
.	.	TRBV10-3	TRBJ1-1	CAISVQGLNTEAFF	TGTGCCATCAGCGTACAGGGATTGAACACTGAAGCTTTCTTT
.	.	TRBV7-9	TRBJ2-5	CASSPSQGTETQYF	TGTGCCAGCAGCCCATCCCAGGGGACAGAGACCCAGTACTTC
many	.	TRBV7-2	TRBJ1-1	CASSILRENTEAFF	TGTGCCAGCAGCATCCTCAGGGAGAACACTGAAGCTTTCTTT
few	TRBD2	TRBV6-2/TRBV6-3	TRBJ2-1	CASLLLAGFYNEQFF	TGTGCCAGCCTCTTACTAGCGGGATTCTACAATGAGCAGTTCTTC
many	TRBD1	TRBV7-2	TRBJ2-3	CASSYMTGGADTQYF	TGTGCCAGCAGCTATATGACAGGGGGCGCAGATACGCAGTATTTT
.	.	TRBV30	TRBJ1-6	CAWSVRGGNSPLHF	TGTGCCTGGAGTGTACGGGGAGGTAATTCACCCCTCCACTTT
.	.	TRBV28	TRBJ2-5	CASNRDGYQETQYF	TGTGCCAGCAACCGGGACGGATACCAAGAGACCCAGTACTTC
many	.	TRBV7-2	TRBJ1-4	CASSPGARTNEKLFF	TGTGCCAGCAGTCCGGGGGCCCGTACTAATGAAAAACTGTTTTTT
few	.	TRBV28	TRBJ2-5	CASSLFRPQETQYF	TGTGCCAGCAGTTTATTCCGGCCACAAGAGACCCAGTACTTC
few	.	TRBV7-8	TRBJ2-1	CASSLARARRGNEQFF	TGTGCCAGCAGCTTAGCGCGGGCTAGGAGGGGCAATGAGCAGTTCTTC
few	TRBD1	TRBV7-8	TRBJ1-4	CASSSDDRGPTEKLFF	TGTGCCAGCAGCTCCGACGACAGGGGGCCGACTGAAAAACTGTTTTTT
.	TRBD2	TRBV7-3	TRBJ2-5	CASSLTSGLQETQYF	TGTGCCAGCAGCCTCACTAGCGGATTACAAGAGACCCAGTACTTC
.	TRBD2	TRBV6-2/TRBV6-3	TRBJ2-7	CASSQIAGVGYEQYF	TGTGCCAGCAGTCAAATAGCGGGAGTCGGCTACGAGCAGTACTTC
.	.	TRBV29-1	TRBJ1-5	CSVEYGVGQPQHF	TGCAGCGTTGAGTATGGGGTAGGCCAGCCCCAGCATTTT
many	TRBD2	TRBV7-2	TRBJ2-5	CASSPGLAGGSETQYF	TGTGCCAGCAGCCCGGGACTAGCGGGAGGGAGTGAGACCCAGTACTTC
.	.	TRBV18	TRBJ1-1	CASSQRTGWNTEAFF	TGTGCCAGCTCACAAAGGACCGGCTGGAACACTGAAGCTTTCTTT
.	.	TRBV30	TRBJ1-2	CAWTGSRGYTF	TGTGCCTGGACAGGTTCACGTGGCTACACCTTC
few	TRBD1	TRBV5-1	TRBJ1-1	CASSPLRQGNTEAFF	TGCGCCAGCAGCCCCCTCCGACAGGGCAACACTGAAGCTTTCTTT
few	TRBD2	TRBV7-8	TRBJ2-3	CASSLRGRYSDTQYF	TGTGCCAGCAGCTTACGCGGGAGGTACTCAGATACGCAGTATTTT
many	.	TRBV7-2	TRBJ2-6	CASSFEWGANVLTF	TGTGCCAGCAGCTTCGAATGGGGGGCCAACGTCCTGACTTTC
.	TRBD2	TRBV7-2	TRBJ2-5	CASSLALGGAGKETQYF	TGTGCCAGCAGCTTAGCTCTGGGAGGAGCGGGAAAAGAGACCCAGTACTTC
.	TRBD1	TRBV27	TRBJ2-7	CASRKGTGSEQYF	TGTGCCAGCAGAAAAGGGACAGGGTCCGAGCAGTACTTC
once	TRBD1	TRBV14	TRBJ1-1	CASSQQGVGLAFF	TGTGCCAGCAGCCAACAGGGGGTCGGTTTAGCTTTCTTT
.	TRBD1	TRBV28	TRBJ2-7	CASSSRDRIYEQYF	TGTGCCAGCAGTTCGCGGGACAGGATATACGAGCAGTACTTC
many	.	TRBV11-2	TRBJ2-7	CASSLAASGKQYF	TGTGCCAGCAGCTTGGCAGCCTCGGGCAAGCAGTACTTC
few	.	TRBV27	TRBJ2-2	CASSRAGVLTGSLTGELFF	TGTGCCAGCAGTAGGGCAGGAGTGCTCACCGGGAGCCTCACCGGGGAGCTGTTTTTT
.	.	TRBV6-1	TRBJ2-7	CASSPRMKGSDYEQYF	TGTGCCAGCAGTCCCCGTATGAAGGGAAGCGACTACGAGCAGTACTTC
.	.	TRBV7-6	TRBJ2-3	CASAAGIGADTQYF	TGTGCCAGCGCCGCGGGGATAGGCGCAGATACGCAGTATTTT
once	.	TRBV12-3/TRBV12-4	TRBJ1-2	CASLNMAGNYGYTF	TGTGCCAGCCTCAACATGGCGGGGAACTATGGCTACACCTTC
.	.	TRBV24-1	TRBJ1-4	CATSDGGVSEKLFF	TGTGCCACCAGTGATGGCGGGGTGTCAGAAAAACTGTTTTTT
.	TRBD1	TRBV27	TRBJ1-2	CASRETGDHGYTF	TGTGCCAGCAGAGAAACAGGGGATCATGGCTACACCTTC
few	TRBD1	TRBV27	TRBJ2-2	CATRWGTGNGELFF	TGTGCCACCCGCTGGGGGACAGGGAACGGGGAGCTGTTTTTT
.	TRBD1	TRBV20-1	TRBJ2-2	CSARDIGQGAGELFF	TGCAGTGCTAGAGATATAGGGCAGGGGGCCGGGGAGCTGTTTTTT
.	.	TRBV4-1	TRBJ2-1	CASSQWGEAWNEQFF	TGCGCCAGCAGCCAATGGGGCGAGGCGTGGAATGAGCAGTTCTTC
many	TRBD1	TRBV7-8	TRBJ1-1	CASSLAWTGVEAFF	TGTGCCAGCAGCTTAGCGTGGACAGGGGTTGAAGCTTTCTTT
few	TRBD2	TRBV4-1	TRBJ2-5	CASSRILAAQETQYF	TGCGCCAGCAGCCGAATACTAGCGGCACAAGAGACCCAGTACTTC
.	.	TRBV24-1	TRBJ2-1	CATSDWQGSEGYNEQFF	TGTGCCACCAGTGATTGGCAGGGTTCGGAGGGCTACAATGAGCAGTTCTTC
once	TRBD1	TRBV11-3	TRBJ2-1	CASSLDRGWKGQNNEQFF	TGTGCCAGCAGCTTAGATCGGGGCTGGAAGGGACAGAACAATGAGCAGTTCTTC
few	TRBD2	TRBV20-1	TRBJ2-5	CSARNRTSFQETQYF	TGCAGTGCTAGAAACAGGACTAGTTTTCAAGAGACCCAGTACTTC